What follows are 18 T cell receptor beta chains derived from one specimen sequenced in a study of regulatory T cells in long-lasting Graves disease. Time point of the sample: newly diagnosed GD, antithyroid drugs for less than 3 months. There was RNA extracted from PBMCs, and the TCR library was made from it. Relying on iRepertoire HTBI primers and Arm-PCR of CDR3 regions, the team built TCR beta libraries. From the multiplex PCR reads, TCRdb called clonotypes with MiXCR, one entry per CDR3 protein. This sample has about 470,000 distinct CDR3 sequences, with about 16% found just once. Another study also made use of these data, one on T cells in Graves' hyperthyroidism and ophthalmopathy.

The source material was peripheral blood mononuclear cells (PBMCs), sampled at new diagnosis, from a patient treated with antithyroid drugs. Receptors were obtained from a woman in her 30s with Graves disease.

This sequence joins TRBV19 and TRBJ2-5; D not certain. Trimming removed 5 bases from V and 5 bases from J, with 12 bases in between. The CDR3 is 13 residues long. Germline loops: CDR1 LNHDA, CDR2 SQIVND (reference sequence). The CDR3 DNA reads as TGTGCCAGTAGTGCCTGGACCGCCGAGACCCAGTACTTC. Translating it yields CASSAWTAETQYF. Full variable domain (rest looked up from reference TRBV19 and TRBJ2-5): DGGITQSPKYLFRKEGQNVTLSCEQNLNHDAMYWYRQDPGQGLRLIYYSQIVNDFQKGDIAEGYSVSREKKESFPLTVTSAQKNPTAFYLCASSAWTAETQYFGPGTRLLVL.

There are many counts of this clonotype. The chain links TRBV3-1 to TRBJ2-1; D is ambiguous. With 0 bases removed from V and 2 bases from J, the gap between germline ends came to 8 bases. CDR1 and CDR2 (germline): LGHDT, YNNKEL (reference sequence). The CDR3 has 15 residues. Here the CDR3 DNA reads TGTGCCAGCAGCCAAGACGCGGCACCCTACAATGAGCAGTTCTTC. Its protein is CASSQDAAPYNEQFF.

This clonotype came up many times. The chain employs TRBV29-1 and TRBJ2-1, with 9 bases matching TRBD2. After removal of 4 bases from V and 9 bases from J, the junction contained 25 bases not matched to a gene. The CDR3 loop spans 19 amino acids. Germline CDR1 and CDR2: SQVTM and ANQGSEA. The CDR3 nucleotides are TGCAGCGTTGTAAAGTTTGGGGGAGCGGGAGGTCTTTTGAGGAGTGAGCAGTTCTTC. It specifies CSVVKFGGAGGLLRSEQFF.

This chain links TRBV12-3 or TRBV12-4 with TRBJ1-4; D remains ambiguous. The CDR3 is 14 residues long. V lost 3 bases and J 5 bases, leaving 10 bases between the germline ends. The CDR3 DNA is TGTGCCAGCAGTTTTCAGGCCGTCAATGAAAAACTGTTTTTT. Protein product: CASSFQAVNEKLFF.

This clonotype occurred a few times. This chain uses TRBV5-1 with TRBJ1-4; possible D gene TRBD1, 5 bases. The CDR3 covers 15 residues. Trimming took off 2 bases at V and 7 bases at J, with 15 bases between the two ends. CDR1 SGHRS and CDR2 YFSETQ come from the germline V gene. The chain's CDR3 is CASSLPPAGGEKLFF. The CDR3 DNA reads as TGCGCCAGCAGCTTACCCCCCGCCGGGGGTGAAAAACTGTTTTTT.

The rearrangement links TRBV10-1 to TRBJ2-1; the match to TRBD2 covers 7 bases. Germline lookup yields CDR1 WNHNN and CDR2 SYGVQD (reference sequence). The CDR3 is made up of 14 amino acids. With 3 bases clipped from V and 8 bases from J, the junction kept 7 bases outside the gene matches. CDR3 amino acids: CASSEAGSYDEQFF. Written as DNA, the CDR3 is TGCGCCAGCAGTGAAGCGGGATCTTATGATGAGCAGTTCTTC.

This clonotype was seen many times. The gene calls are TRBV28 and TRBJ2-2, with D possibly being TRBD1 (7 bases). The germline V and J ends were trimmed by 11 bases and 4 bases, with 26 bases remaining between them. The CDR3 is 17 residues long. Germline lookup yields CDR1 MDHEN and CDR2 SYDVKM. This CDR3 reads CASRGEQGMRSTGELFF. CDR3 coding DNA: TGTGCCTCACGCGGGGAACAGGGGATGCGGAGCACCGGGGAGCTGTTTTTT.

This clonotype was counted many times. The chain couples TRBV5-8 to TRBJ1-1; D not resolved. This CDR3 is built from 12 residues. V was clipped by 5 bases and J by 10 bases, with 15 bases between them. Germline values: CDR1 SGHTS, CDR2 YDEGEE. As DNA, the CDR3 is TGTGCCAGCAGTCCTGTAGGCCCCGGAGCTTTCTTT. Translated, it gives CASSPVGPGAFF.

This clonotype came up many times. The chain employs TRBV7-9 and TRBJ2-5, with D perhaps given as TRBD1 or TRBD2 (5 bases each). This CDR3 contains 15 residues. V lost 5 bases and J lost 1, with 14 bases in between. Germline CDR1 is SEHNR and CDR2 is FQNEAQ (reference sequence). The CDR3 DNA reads TGTGCCAGCAGCCAAGGGGCGGGCAGCCAAGAGACCCAGTACTTC. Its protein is CASSQGAGSQETQYF.

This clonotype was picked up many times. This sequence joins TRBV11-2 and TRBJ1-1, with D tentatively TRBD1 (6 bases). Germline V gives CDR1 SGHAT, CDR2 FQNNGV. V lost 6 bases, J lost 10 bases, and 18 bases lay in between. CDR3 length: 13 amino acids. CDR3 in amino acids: CASRPGHQGLAFF. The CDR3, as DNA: TGTGCCAGCAGGCCCGGCCATCAGGGGTTAGCTTTCTTT. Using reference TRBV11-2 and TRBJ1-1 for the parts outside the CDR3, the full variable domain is EAGVAQSPRYKIIEKRQSVAFWCNPISGHATLYWYQQILGQGPKLLIQFQNNGVVDDSQLPKDRFSAERLKGVDSTLKIQPAKLEDSAVYLCASRPGHQGLAFFGQGTRLTVV.

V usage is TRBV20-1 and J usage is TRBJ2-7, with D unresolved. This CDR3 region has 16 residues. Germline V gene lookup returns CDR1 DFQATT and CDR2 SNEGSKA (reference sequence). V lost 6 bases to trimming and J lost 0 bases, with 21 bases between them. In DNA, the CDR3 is TGCAGTGCCGCAAACGCCGAAACTTATAGCTCCTACGAGCAGTACTTC. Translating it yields CSAANAETYSSYEQYF.

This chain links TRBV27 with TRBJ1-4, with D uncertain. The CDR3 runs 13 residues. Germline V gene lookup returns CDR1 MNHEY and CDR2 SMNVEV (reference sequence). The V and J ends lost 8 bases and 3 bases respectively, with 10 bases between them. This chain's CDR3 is CASGEHPNEKLFF. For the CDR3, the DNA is TGTGCCAGCGGAGAACATCCTAATGAAAAACTGTTTTTT.

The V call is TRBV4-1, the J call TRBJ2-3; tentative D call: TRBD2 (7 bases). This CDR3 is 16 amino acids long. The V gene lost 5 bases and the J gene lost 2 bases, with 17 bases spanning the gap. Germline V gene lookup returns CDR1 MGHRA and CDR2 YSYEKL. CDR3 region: CASSKGGGGYTDTQYF. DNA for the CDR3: TGCGCCAGCAGCAAAGGGGGGGGGGGGTACACAGATACGCAGTATTTT.

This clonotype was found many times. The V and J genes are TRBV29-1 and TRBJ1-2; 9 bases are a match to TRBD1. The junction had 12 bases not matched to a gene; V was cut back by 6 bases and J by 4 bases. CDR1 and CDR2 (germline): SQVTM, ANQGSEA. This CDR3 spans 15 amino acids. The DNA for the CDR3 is TGCAGCGTCCAGGACAGGGGACGAGGGTCCTATGGCTACACCTTC. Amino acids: CSVQDRGRGSYGYTF.

For the CDR3, the DNA is TGTGCCAGCAGCTTAGAAATTAGCCAGGCTTTCTTT. Protein: CASSLEISQAFF. The chain employs TRBV7-9 and TRBJ1-1, with unresolved D. Germline values: CDR1 SEHNR, CDR2 FQNEAQ (reference sequence). This CDR3 has 12 residues. Trimming stripped 1 base from V and 11 bases from J, with 11 bases between.

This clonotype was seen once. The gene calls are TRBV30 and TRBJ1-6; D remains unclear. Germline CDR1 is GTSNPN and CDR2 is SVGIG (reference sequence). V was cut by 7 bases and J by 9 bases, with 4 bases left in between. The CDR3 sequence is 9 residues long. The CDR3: CASLSPLHF. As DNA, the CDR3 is TGTGCCTCCCTTTCACCCCTCCACTTT.

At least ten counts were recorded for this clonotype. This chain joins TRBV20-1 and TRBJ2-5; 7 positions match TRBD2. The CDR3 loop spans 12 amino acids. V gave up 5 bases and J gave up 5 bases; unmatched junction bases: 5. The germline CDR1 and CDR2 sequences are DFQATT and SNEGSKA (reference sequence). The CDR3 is CSAHSGGETQYF. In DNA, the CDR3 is TGCAGTGCTCACTCGGGAGGTGAGACCCAGTACTTC.

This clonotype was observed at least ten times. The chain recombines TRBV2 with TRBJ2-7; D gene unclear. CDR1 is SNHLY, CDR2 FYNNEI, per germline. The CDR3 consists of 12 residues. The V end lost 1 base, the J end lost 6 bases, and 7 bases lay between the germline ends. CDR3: CASSEGAAEQYF. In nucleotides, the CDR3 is TGTGCCAGCAGTGAAGGTGCGGCCGAGCAGTACTTC.